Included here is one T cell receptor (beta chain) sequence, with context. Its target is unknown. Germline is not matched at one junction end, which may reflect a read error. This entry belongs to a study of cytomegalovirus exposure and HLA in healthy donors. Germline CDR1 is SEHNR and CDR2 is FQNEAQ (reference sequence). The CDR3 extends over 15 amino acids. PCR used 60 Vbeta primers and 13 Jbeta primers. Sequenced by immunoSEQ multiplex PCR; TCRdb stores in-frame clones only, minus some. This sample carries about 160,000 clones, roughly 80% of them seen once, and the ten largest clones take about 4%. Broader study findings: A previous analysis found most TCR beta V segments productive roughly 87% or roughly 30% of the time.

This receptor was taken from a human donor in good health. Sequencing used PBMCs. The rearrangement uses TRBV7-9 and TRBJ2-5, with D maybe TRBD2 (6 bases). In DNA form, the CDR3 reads TGTTCCAGCAGCATACCCTCCGGGACTTTAGAGACCCAGTACTTC. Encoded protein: CSSSIPSGTLETQYF.